What follows are 29 T cell receptor beta chains derived from one specimen sequenced in a study of TIL therapy for anti-PD-1-resistant metastatic lung cancer (dated by TCRdb to the early 2020s). The sample's time point label is to be understood as: pre-treatment sample, taken before nivolumab and TIL therapy. TCR beta CDR3 regions were amplified from genomic DNA with the immunoSEQ v3 hsTCRB kit using bias-controlled multiplex PCR. Entries here come from immuneACCESS through TCRdb and include only in-frame sequences with V and J called. Some clones fail to appear in such tables; in the studies checked, an unresolved V gene covers under half of the shortfall, and the cause of the remainder is unknown. Present in this sample are 45,000 to 75,000 clones, around 86% of which were seen just once. The ten largest account for 2.6% of the sample. The specimen was blood, collected at baseline. These TCRs come from a person aged 25 to 85 with non-small cell lung cancer.

This clone has a handful of counts. The chain combines TRBV7-6 with TRBJ2-2; TRBD1 agrees at 9 bases. Trimming removed 5 bases from V and 4 bases from J; junction bases left unmatched: 5. In germline, CDR1 is SGHVS, CDR2 FNYEAQ. This CDR3 spans 15 amino acids. DNA for the CDR3: TGTGCCAGCAGCCCCTCGACAGGGGGCACCGGGGAGCTGTTTTTT. Its translation is CASSPSTGGTGELFF.

The chain is built from TRBV3-1 (or the pseudogene TRBV3-2) and TRBJ1-6; the D is unclear. Looked up from germline, CDR1 is LGHDT and CDR2 is YNNKEL (reference sequence). The V end lost 4 bases, the J end lost 7 bases, and 5 bases lay between the germline ends. This CDR3 is 12 amino acids long. The CDR3 loop is CASSPRNSPLHF. The CDR3 bases are TGTGCCAGCAGCCCTCGGAATTCACCCCTCCACTTT.

This clone was recorded only once. This rearrangement joins TRBV7-7 to TRBJ1-4, with 10 bases that match TRBD1. The CDR3 loop spans 15 amino acids. Looked up from germline, CDR1 is SSHAT and CDR2 is FNYEAQ (reference sequence). V lost 5 bases and J lost 8; bases outside the gene matches: 8. The chain's CDR3 is CASSLGQGPREKLFF. CDR3 nucleotide sequence: TGTGCCAGCAGCCTGGGACAGGGGCCTAGGGAAAAACTGTTTTTT.

The genes are TRBV4-1 and TRBJ1-2; 9 bases are shared with TRBD1. The CDR3 length is 17 residues. The junction had 9 bases not matched to a gene; V was cut back by 0 bases and J by 4 bases. Germline V gene lookup returns CDR1 MGHRA and CDR2 YSYEKL. CDR3 loop: CASSQEAPGQGIYGYTF. For the CDR3, the DNA is TGCGCCAGCAGCCAAGAGGCCCCGGGACAGGGAATCTATGGCTACACCTTC.

The chain employs TRBV19 and TRBJ1-2; D perhaps matches TRBD1 (6 bases). CDR3 length: 14 residues. Germline values: CDR1 LNHDA, CDR2 SQIVND (reference sequence). The V and J ends lost 6 bases and 8 bases respectively, with 19 bases between them. The CDR3, as DNA: TGTGCCAGTAGAAATTCCGGGACATCTTTCGGCTACACCTTC. It translates to CASRNSGTSFGYTF.

V and J are TRBV19 and TRBJ2-2; TRBD2 is a possible D gene (5 bases). From germline, CDR1 is LNHDA and CDR2 SQIVND (reference sequence). The CDR3 runs 15 residues. V lost 5 bases to trimming and J lost 5 bases, with 15 bases between them. The CDR3 here is CASSPPTERTGELFF. The CDR3, as DNA: TGTGCCAGTAGTCCCCCGACCGAGCGGACCGGGGAGCTGTTTTTT.

The chain is built from TRBV5-1 and TRBJ2-3; D perhaps matches TRBD2 (5 bases). V lost 5 bases and J 1 base, leaving 11 bases between the germline ends. The CDR3 contains 14 residues. Per germline, CDR1 SGHRS and CDR2 YFSETQ. Here the CDR3 DNA reads TGCGCCAGCAGTCGGGAACGGGGCACAGATACGCAGTATTTT. Its translation: CASSRERGTDTQYF.

The chain combines TRBV5-1 with TRBJ1-6; maybe TRBD1 (6 bases). Germline V lookup: CDR1 SGHRS, CDR2 YFSETQ. This CDR3 spans 14 amino acids. Trimming took 5 bases from V and 5 from J, leaving 11 bases between them. The CDR3 here is CASSPGQNNSPLHF. The CDR3 DNA reads as TGCGCCAGCAGTCCTGGACAGAATAATTCACCCCTCCACTTT.

The rearrangement uses TRBV21-1 and TRBJ1-6; the table calls TRBD1, which could not be checked here. TRBV21-1 represents a pseudogene. This CDR3 is 14 amino acids long. DNA of the CDR3: TGTGCCAGCAGCAAGGGGCCCTATAATTCACCCCTCCACTTT. This sequence encodes CASSKGPYNSPLHF.

The V call is TRBV7-2, the J call TRBJ2-7; 8 bases agree with TRBD1. From germline, CDR1 is SGHTA and CDR2 FQGNSA. With V trimmed by 5 bases and J by 3 bases, 9 bases remained unmatched. The CDR3 is 15 amino acids. The CDR3 spells CASSLQDRGGYEQYF. In nucleotides, the CDR3 is TGTGCCAGCAGCCTCCAAGACAGGGGAGGCTACGAGCAGTACTTC.

The CDR3 loop is CASSLGRGNEQFF. The DNA for the CDR3 is TGTGCCAGCAGCTTAGGTCGAGGGAATGAGCAGTTCTTC. This chain uses TRBV13 with TRBJ2-1; perhaps TRBD2 as D (5 bases). Deletions cut 0 bases from V and 7 bases from J, with 7 bases between. Germline lookup yields CDR1 PRHDT and CDR2 FYEKMQ (reference sequence). The CDR3 sequence is 13 residues long.

The chain has TRBV5-1 and TRBJ1-1; 7 bases match TRBD1. The CDR3 has 15 amino acids. V was clipped by 2 bases and J by 0 bases; unmatched bases: 4. In germline, CDR1 is SGHRS, CDR2 YFSETQ. The CDR3, as DNA: TGCGCCAGCAGCTTTTTGACAGGGCTGAACACTGAAGCTTTCTTT. Residues: CASSFLTGLNTEAFF.

The V call is TRBV15, the J call TRBJ2-7, with a weak D call TRBD1 (5 bases). There are 14 residues in the CDR3. Germline CDR1 and CDR2: LNHNV and YYDKDF (reference sequence). Trimming removed 2 bases from V and 3 bases from J, with 11 bases in between. This CDR3 reads CATSRQGSGYEQYF. As DNA, the CDR3 is TGTGCCACCAGCAGACAGGGCTCTGGCTACGAGCAGTACTTC.

This CDR3 is CASFSGAWTDTQYF. CDR3 nucleotide sequence: TGTGCCAGCTTCTCAGGGGCCTGGACAGATACGCAGTATTTT. The J gene is TRBJ2-3, the V gene TRBV28, with D maybe TRBD1 (6 bases). Germline V lookup: CDR1 MDHEN, CDR2 SYDVKM. Trimming shortened V by 8 bases and J by 3 bases, and 15 bases separated the two germline ends. The CDR3 runs 14 residues. Supplemented by reference TRBV28 and TRBJ2-3, the full variable domain reads DVKVTQSSRYLVKRTGEKVFLECVQDMDHENMFWYRQDPGLGLRLIYFSYDVKMKEKGDIPEGYSVSREKKERFSLILESASTNQTSMYLCASFSGAWTDTQYFGPGTRLTVL.

The gene calls are TRBV2 and TRBJ2-2; the D is unclear. This CDR3 is built from 14 residues. With 7 bases removed from V and 0 bases from J, the gap between germline ends came to 9 bases. The V gene's germline CDR1 is SNHLY and CDR2 FYNNEI. Here the CDR3 DNA reads TGTGCCAGCAATACCGCCCCGAACACCGGGGAGCTGTTTTTT. Amino acid sequence: CASNTAPNTGELFF.

V usage is TRBV27 and J usage is TRBJ2-6, with D perhaps matching TRBD2 (5 bases). There are 18 residues in the CDR3. From germline, CDR1 is MNHEY and CDR2 SMNVEV (reference sequence). V shed 3 bases and J shed 4 bases, with 19 bases lying between them. The CDR3 sequence is CASSFRREPGYGANVLTF. CDR3 nucleotide sequence: TGTGCCAGCAGTTTTCGTCGAGAACCGGGGTACGGGGCCAACGTCCTGACTTTC.

This clone occurred a few times. The chain links TRBV6-1 to TRBJ1-6, with no clear D. Germline V gives CDR1 MNHNS, CDR2 SASEGT. The ends were cut back, 2 bases at V and 8 bases at J, with 16 bases in the middle. The CDR3 spans 16 residues. In DNA form, the CDR3 reads TGTGCCAGCAGTGAAATATGGCCACCCGGCGATTCACCCCTCCACTTT. It specifies CASSEIWPPGDSPLHF.

The chain recombines TRBV19 with TRBJ1-2; unclear D gene. The germline V gene has CDR1 LNHDA and CDR2 SQIVND (reference sequence). V was pared by 1 base and J by 3 bases, with 6 bases between. This CDR3 region has 13 residues. DNA for the CDR3: TGTGCCAGTAGTATAGGGACCCACTATGGCTACACCTTC. Translation gives CASSIGTHYGYTF.

The V and J genes are TRBV4-1 and TRBJ1-4; 9 bases map to TRBD1. With V trimmed by 0 bases and J by 5 bases, 4 bases remained unmatched. CDR3 length equals 16 residues. Per germline, CDR1 MGHRA and CDR2 YSYEKL. The CDR3 coding sequence is TGCGCCAGCAGCCAAGATAGAGGACAGGGGAATGAAAAACTGTTTTTT. Amino acid sequence: CASSQDRGQGNEKLFF.

The V and J genes are TRBV2 and TRBJ1-2; possible D gene TRBD1, 5 bases. The CDR3 runs to 13 residues. Trimming shortened V by 6 bases and J by 7 bases, and 15 bases separated the two germline ends. Germline loops: CDR1 SNHLY, CDR2 FYNNEI. CDR3 nucleotide sequence: TGTGCCAGCAGGCCGCAGGGTGTACGTGGCTACACCTTC. It yields the protein CASRPQGVRGYTF.

The rearrangement uses TRBV7-2 and TRBJ2-1; 8 positions agree with TRBD2. The CDR3 has 15 residues. CDR1 is SGHTA, CDR2 FQGNSA, per germline. Unmatched junction bases numbered 7, after V lost 5 bases and J lost 4 bases. CDR3 nucleotides: TGTGCCAGCAGCCGGGCACTAGCGGAATACAATGAGCAGTTCTTC. Amino acids: CASSRALAEYNEQFF.

The chain is built from TRBV11-2 and TRBJ2-1; D gene uncertain. CDR1 SGHAT and CDR2 FQNNGV come from the germline V gene. Between the trimmed V and J ends, which lost 10 bases and 6 bases, there was a span of 16 bases. There are 13 residues in the CDR3. CDR3 region: CATTIKGLNEQFF. Written as DNA, the CDR3 is TGTGCCACCACGATCAAGGGCCTCAATGAGCAGTTCTTC.

This chain connects TRBV2 to TRBJ2-7; 7 bases align to TRBD2. Germline V gives CDR1 SNHLY, CDR2 FYNNEI. V trimming: 7 bases; J trimming: 2 bases; junction bases outside the gene matches: 5. The CDR3 covers 13 residues. CDR3 nucleotides: TGTGCCAGCACCAGCGGGACCGCCTACGAGCAGTACTTC. This gives the protein CASTSGTAYEQYF.

The gene calls are TRBV27 and TRBJ2-4; D is possibly TRBD1 (5 bases). This CDR3 is built from 15 residues. Trimming removed 8 bases at V and 0 bases at J, with 14 bases between. CDR1 and CDR2 (germline): MNHEY, SMNVEV (reference sequence). Written as DNA, the CDR3 is TGTGCCAGCGACGACAGCACTATAGCCAAAAACATTCAGTACTTC. Amino acid sequence: CASDDSTIAKNIQYF.

The chain uses TRBV27 and TRBJ1-5; maybe TRBD1 (5 bases). The CDR3 is 16 residues long. The germline gives CDR1 MNHEY, CDR2 SMNVEV (reference sequence). The V gene lost 6 bases and the J gene lost 1 base, with 16 bases spanning the gap. CDR3 DNA: TGTGCCAGCAGCCGCATCGCTGGGGCGAGCAATCAGCCCCAGCATTTT. It encodes CASSRIAGASNQPQHF.

The chain carries TRBV18 and TRBJ1-6; tentative D call: TRBD1 (6 bases). This CDR3 is built from 16 residues. Trimming removed 3 bases at V and 7 bases at J, with 16 bases between. CDR1 is KGHSH and CDR2 is LQKENI in the germline V gene. The CDR3 DNA is TGTGCCAGCTCACCTAGCCGGGACACTGGGAATTCACCCCTCCACTTT. Translated, it gives CASSPSRDTGNSPLHF.

The chain combines TRBV3-1 (or the pseudogene TRBV3-2) with TRBJ2-2; 8 bases are shared with TRBD1. CDR3 size: 15 residues. The germline V gene has CDR1 LGHDT and CDR2 YNNKEL (reference sequence). The junction had 2 bases not matched to a gene; V was cut back by 0 bases and J by 5 bases. CDR3 in DNA: TGTGCCAGCAGCCAAGACCGGACAGGGACCGGGGAGCTGTTTTTT. Its protein is CASSQDRTGTGELFF.

The rearrangement uses TRBV2 and TRBJ1-2; D is unresolved. V was cut by 7 bases and J by 5 bases, with 14 bases left in between. This CDR3 has 13 amino acids. Germline V gene data show CDR1 as SNHLY and CDR2 as FYNNEI. For the CDR3, the DNA is TGTGCCAGCATTGCCGTAAGACCGTATGGCTACACCTTC. Translated, it gives CASIAVRPYGYTF.

This clone turned up a few times. The V gene is TRBV7-9, the J gene TRBJ1-1; 7 bases line up with TRBD1. The CDR3 sequence is 13 residues long. The junction had 1 base not matched to a gene; V was cut back by 1 base and J by 5 bases. The germline CDR1 and CDR2 sequences are SEHNR and FQNEAQ (reference sequence). The CDR3 reads CASSLGQGTEAFF. CDR3 DNA: TGTGCCAGCAGCTTAGGACAGGGAACTGAAGCTTTCTTT.